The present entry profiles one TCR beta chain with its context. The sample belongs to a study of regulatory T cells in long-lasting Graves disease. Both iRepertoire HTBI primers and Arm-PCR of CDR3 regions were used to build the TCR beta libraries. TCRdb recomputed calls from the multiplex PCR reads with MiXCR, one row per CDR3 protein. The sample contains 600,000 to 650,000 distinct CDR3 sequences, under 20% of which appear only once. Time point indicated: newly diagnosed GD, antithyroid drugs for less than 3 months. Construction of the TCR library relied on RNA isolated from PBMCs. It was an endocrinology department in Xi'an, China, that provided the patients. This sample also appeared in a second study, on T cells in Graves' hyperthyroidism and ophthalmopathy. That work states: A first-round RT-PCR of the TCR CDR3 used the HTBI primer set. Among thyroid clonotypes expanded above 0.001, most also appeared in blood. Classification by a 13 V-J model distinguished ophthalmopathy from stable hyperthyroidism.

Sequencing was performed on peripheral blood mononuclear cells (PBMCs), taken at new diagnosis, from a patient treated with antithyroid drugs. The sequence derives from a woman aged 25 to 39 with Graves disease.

The CDR3 sequence: CASSRQGYGETQYF. The CDR3 coding sequence is TGTGCCAGCAGTAGACAGGGGTATGGGGAGACCCAGTACTTC. This chain connects TRBV6-1 to TRBJ2-5; 8 bases map to TRBD1. J gave up 5 bases and V 5 bases, and 7 bases lay outside the gene matches. Germline V gives CDR1 MNHNS, CDR2 SASEGT. The CDR3 contains 14 residues.